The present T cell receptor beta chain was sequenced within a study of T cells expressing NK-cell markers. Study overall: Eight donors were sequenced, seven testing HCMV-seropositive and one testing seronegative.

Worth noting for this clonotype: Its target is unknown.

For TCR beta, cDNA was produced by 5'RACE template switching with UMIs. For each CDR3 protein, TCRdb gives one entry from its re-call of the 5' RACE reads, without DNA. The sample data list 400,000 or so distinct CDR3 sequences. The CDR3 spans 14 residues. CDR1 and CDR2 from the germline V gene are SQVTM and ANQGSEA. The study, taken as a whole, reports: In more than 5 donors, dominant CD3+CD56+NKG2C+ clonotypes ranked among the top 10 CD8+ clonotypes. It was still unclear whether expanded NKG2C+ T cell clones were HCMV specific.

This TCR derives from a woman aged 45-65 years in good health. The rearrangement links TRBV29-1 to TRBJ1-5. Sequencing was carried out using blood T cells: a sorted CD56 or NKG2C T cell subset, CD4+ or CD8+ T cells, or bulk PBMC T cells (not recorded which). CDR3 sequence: CSVGDGRAVGPQHF. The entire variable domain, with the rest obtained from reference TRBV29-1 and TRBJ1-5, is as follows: SAVISQKPSRDICQRGTSLTIQCQVDSQVTMMFWYRQQPGQSLTLIATANQGSEATYESGFVIDKFPISRPNLTFSTLTVSNMSPEDSSIYLCSVGDGRAVGPQHFGDGTRLSIL.